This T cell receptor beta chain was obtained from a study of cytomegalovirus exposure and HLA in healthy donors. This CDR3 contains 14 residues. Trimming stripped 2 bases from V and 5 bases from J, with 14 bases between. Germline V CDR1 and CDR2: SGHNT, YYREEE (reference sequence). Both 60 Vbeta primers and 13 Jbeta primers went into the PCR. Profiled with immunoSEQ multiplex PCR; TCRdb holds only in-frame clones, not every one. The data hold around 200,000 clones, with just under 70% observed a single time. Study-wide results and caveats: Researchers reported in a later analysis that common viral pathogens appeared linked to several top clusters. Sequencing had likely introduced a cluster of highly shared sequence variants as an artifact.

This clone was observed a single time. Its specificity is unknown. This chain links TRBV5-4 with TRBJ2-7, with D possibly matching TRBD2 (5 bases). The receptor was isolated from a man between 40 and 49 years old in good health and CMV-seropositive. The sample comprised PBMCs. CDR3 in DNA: TGTGCCAGCAGCTTAGAACTGTATAGCGACGAGCAGTACTTC. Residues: CASSLELYSDEQYF.